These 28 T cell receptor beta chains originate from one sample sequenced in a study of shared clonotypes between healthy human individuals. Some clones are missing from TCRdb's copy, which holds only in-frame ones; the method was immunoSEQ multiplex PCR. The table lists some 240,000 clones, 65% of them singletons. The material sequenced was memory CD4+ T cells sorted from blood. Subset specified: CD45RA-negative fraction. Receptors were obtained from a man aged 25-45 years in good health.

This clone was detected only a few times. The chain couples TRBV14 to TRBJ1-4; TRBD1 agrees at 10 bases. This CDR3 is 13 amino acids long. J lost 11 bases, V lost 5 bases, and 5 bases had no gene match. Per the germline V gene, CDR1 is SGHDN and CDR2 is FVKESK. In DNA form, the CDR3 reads TGTGCCAGCAGCTGGGAGGACAGGGGGAAACTGTTTTTT. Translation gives CASSWEDRGKLFF.

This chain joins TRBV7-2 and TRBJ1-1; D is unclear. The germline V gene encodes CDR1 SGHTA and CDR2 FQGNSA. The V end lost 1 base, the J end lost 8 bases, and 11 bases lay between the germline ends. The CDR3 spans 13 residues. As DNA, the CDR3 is TGTGCCAGCAGCTTAGGGGTCGCAGGAGAAGCTTTCTTT. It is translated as CASSLGVAGEAFF.

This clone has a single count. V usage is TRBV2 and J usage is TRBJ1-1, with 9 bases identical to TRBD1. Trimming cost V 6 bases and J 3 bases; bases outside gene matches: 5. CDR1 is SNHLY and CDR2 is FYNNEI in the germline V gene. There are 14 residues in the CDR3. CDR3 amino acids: CASRDRGRYTEAFF. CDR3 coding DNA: TGTGCCAGCAGAGACAGGGGGAGGTACACTGAAGCTTTCTTT. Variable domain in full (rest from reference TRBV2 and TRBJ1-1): EPEVTQTPSHQVTQMGQEVILRCVPISNHLYFYWYRQILGQKVEFLVSFYNNEISEKSEIFDDQFSVERPDGSNFTLKIRSTKLEDSAMYFCASRDRGRYTEAFFGQGTRLTVV.

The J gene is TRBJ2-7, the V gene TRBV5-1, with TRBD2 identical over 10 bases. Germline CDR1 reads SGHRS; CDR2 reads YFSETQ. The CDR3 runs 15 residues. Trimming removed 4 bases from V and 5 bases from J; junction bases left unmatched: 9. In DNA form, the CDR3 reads TGCGCCAGCAGCCCTTCTAGCGGGAGCCTAAACGAGCAGTACTTC. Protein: CASSPSSGSLNEQYF. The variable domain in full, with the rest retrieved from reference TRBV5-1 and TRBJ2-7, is KAGVTQTPRYLIKTRGQQVTLSCSPISGHRSVSWYQQTPGQGLQFLFEYFSETQRNKGNFPGRFSGRQFSNSRSEMNVSTLELGDSALYLCASSPSSGSLNEQYFGPGTRLTVT.

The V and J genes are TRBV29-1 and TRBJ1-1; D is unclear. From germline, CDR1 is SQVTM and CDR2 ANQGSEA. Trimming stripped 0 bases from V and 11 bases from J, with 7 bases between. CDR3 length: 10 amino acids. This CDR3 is CSVEEPRAFF. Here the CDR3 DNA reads TGCAGCGTTGAAGAACCCAGGGCTTTCTTT.

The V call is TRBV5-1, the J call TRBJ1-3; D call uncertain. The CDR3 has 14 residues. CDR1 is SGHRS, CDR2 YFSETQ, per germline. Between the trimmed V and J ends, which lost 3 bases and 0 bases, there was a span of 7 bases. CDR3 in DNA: TGCGCCAGCAGCTACAGTAACTCTGGAAACACCATATATTTT. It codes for CASSYSNSGNTIYF.

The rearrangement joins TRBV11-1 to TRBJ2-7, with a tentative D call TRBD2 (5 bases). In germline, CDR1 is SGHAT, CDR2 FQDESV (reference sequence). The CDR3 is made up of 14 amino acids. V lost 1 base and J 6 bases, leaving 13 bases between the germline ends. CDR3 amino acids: CASSLDLYGGEQYF. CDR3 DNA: TGTGCCAGCAGCTTAGATCTCTATGGAGGCGAGCAGTACTTC.

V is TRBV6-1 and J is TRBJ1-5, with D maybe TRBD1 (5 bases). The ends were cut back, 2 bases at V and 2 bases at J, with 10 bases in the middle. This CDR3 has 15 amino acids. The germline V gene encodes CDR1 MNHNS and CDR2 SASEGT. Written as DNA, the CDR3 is TGTGCCAGCAGTGAAATGGGGGTTGGCAATCAGCCCCAGCATTTT. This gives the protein CASSEMGVGNQPQHF.

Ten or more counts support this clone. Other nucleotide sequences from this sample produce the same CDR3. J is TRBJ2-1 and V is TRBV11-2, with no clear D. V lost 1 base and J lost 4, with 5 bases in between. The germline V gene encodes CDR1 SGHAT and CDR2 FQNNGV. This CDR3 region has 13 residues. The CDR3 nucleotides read TGTGCCAGCAGCTTAGGGCGATACAATGAGCAGTTCTTC. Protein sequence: CASSLGRYNEQFF. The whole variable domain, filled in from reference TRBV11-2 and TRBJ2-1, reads EAGVAQSPRYKIIEKRQSVAFWCNPISGHATLYWYQQILGQGPKLLIQFQNNGVVDDSQLPKDRFSAERLKGVDSTLKIQPAKLEDSAVYLCASSLGRYNEQFFGPGTRLTVL.

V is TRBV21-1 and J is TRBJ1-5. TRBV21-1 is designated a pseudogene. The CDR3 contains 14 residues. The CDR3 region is CASSKGCDNQPQHF. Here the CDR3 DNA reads TGTGCCAGCAGCAAAGGGTGCGACAATCAGCCCCAGCATTTT.

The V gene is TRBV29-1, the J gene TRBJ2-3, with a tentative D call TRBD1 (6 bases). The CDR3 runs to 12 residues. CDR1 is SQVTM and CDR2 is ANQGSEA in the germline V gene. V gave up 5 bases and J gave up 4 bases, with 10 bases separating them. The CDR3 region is CSVTEGADTQYF. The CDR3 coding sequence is TGCAGCGTTACTGAGGGGGCAGATACGCAGTATTTT.

The CDR3 DNA is TGTGCCAGCTCACCATTATTCGGGGGAGACTCTGGGGCCAACGTCCTGACTTTC. Translation: CASSPLFGGDSGANVLTF. The rearrangement joins TRBV18 to TRBJ2-6, with D possibly matching TRBD2 (6 bases). The V end was cut by 2 bases, the J end by 0 bases, with 14 bases between. The CDR3 contains 18 residues. Germline assignment: CDR1 KGHSH and CDR2 LQKENI.

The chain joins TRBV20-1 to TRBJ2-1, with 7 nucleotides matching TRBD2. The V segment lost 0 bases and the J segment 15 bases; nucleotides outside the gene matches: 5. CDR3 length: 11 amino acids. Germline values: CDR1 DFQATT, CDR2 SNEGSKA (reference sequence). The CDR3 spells CSARDGGVPFF. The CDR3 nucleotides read TGCAGTGCTAGAGATGGGGGGGTGCCGTTCTTC.

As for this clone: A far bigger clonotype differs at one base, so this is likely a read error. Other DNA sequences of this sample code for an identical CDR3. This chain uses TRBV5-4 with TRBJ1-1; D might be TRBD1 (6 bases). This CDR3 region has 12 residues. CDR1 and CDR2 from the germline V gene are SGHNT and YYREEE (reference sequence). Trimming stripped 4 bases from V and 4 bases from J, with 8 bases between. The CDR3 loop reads CASSGRGTEAFF. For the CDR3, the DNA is TGTGCCAGCAGCGGCAGGGGCACTGAAGCTTTCTTT. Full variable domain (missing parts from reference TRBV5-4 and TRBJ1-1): ETGVTQSPTHLIKTRGQQVTLRCSSQSGHNTVSWYQQALGQGPQFIFQYYREEENGRGNFPPRFSGLQFPNYSSELNVNALELDDSALYLCASSGRGTEAFFGQGTRLTVV.

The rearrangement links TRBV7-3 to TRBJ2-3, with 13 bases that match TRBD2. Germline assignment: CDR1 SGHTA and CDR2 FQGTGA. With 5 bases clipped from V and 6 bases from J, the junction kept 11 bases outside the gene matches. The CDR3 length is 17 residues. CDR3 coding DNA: TGTGCCAGCAGCCCTTTAGGACTAGCGGGAGTATTGGATACGCAGTATTTT. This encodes CASSPLGLAGVLDTQYF.

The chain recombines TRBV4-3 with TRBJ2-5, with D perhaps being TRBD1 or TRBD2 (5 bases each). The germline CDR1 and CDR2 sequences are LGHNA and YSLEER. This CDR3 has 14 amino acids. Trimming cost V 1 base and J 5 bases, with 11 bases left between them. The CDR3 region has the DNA TGCGCCAGCAGCCAAGTCCTGGGGGAGGAGACCCAGTACTTC. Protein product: CASSQVLGEETQYF.

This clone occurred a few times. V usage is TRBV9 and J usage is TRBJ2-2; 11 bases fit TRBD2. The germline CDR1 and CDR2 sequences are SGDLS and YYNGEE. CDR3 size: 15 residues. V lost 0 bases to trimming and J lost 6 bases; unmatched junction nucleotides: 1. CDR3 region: CASSVGLAGPGELFF. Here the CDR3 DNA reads TGTGCCAGCAGCGTAGGACTAGCGGGACCCGGGGAGCTGTTTTTT.

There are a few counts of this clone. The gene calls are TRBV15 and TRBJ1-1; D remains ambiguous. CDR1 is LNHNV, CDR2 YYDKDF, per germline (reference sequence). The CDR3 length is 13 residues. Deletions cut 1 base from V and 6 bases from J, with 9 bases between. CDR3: CATSRGGTSEAFF. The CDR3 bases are TGTGCCACCAGCAGAGGAGGCACCTCTGAAGCTTTCTTT.

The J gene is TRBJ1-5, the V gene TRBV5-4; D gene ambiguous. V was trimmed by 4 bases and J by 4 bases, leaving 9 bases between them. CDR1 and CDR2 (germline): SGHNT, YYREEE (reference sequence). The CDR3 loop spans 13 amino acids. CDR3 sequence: CASSLNINQPQHF. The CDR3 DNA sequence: TGTGCCAGCAGCCTGAACATAAATCAGCCCCAGCATTTT. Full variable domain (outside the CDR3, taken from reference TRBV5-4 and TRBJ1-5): ETGVTQSPTHLIKTRGQQVTLRCSSQSGHNTVSWYQQALGQGPQFIFQYYREEENGRGNFPPRFSGLQFPNYSSELNVNALELDDSALYLCASSLNINQPQHFGDGTRLSIL.

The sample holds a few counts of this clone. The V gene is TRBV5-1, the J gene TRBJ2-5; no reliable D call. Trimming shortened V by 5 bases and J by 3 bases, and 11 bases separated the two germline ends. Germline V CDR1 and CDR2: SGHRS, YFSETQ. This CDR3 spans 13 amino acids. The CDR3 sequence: CASSTTREETQYF. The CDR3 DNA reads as TGCGCCAGCAGTACGACAAGAGAAGAGACCCAGTACTTC.

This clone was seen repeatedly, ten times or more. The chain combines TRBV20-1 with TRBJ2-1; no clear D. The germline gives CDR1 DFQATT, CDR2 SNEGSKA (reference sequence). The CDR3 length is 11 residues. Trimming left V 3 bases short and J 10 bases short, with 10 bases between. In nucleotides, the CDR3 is TGCAGTGCTAGTAGGCGGATGGAGCAGTTCTTC. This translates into CSASRRMEQFF.

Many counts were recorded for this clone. The chain's CDR3 is CASSATGGYNEQFF. The CDR3 nucleotides are TGTGCCAGCAGCGCAACTGGGGGCTACAATGAGCAGTTCTTC. The chain couples TRBV11-3 to TRBJ2-1; perhaps D is TRBD1 or TRBD2 (5 bases each). V was clipped by 5 bases and J by 3 bases, with 11 bases between them. Germline V lookup: CDR1 SGHNT, CDR2 YENEEA. The CDR3 totals 14 residues.

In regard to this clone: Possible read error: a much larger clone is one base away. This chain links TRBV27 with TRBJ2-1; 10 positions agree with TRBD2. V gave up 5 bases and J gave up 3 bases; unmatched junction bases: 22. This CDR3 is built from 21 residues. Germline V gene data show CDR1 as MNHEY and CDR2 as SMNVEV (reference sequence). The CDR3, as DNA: TGTGCCAGCAGTCACTCCTCGGGAAACCTAGCGGGAGCGACCTTCTACAATGAGCAGTTCTTC. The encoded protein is CASSHSSGNLAGATFYNEQFF.

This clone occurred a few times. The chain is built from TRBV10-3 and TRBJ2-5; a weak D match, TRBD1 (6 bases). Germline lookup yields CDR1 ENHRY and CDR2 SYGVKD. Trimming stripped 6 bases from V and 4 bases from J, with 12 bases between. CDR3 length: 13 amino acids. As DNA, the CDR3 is TGTGCCATCAGCAGGACACAGGGAGAGACCCAGTACTTC. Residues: CAISRTQGETQYF.

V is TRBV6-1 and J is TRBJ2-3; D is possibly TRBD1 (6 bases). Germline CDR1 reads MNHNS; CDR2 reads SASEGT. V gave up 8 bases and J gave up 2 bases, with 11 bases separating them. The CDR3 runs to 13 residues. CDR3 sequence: CASRDTSTDTQYF. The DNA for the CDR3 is TGTGCCAGCCGGGACACATCCACAGATACGCAGTATTTT.

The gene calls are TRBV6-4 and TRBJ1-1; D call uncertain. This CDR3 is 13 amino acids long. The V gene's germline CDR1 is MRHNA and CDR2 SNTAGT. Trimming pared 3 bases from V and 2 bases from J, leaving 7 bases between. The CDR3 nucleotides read TGTGCCAGCAGTGAACAACGTAACACTGAAGCTTTCTTT. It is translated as CASSEQRNTEAFF.

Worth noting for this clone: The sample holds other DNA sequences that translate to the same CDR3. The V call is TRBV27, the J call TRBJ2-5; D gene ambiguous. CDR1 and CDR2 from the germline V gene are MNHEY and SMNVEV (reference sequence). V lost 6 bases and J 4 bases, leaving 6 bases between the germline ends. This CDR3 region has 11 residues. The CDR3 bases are TGTGCCAGCAGCCTGGGAGAGACCCAGTACTTC. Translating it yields CASSLGETQYF.

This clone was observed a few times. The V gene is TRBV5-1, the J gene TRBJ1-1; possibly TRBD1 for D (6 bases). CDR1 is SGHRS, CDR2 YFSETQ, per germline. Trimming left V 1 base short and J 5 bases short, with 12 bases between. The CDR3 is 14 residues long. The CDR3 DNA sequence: TGCGCCAGCAGCTTGTTCGCAGGGACAACTGAAGCTTTCTTT. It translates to CASSLFAGTTEAFF.